One and the same sample provided the 27 T cell receptor beta chains below, sequenced in a study of radiotherapy plus CTLA-4 blockade in lung cancer. Some clones are missing from TCRdb's copy, which holds only in-frame ones; the method was immunoSEQ multiplex PCR. There are approximately 53,000 clones in the sample; about 85% occur only once, and 28% lies in the top ten. This material consisted of peripheral blood, taken from a patient treated with radiotherapy plus ipilimumab. The receptors derive from a human donor with non-small cell lung cancer whose response to radiotherapy plus ipilimumab could not be evaluated.

V and J are TRBV7-2 and TRBJ1-5; TRBD1 is a possible D gene (5 bases). V was shortened by 1 base and J by 1 base, with 17 bases between the two germline ends. The CDR3 has 18 amino acids. CDR1 is SGHTA and CDR2 is FQGNSA in the germline V gene. The CDR3 DNA is TGTGCCAGCAGCTTAGGGACAAACTCATTCGGGAGCAATCAGCCCCAGCATTTT. This translates into CASSLGTNSFGSNQPQHF.

The J gene is TRBJ2-2, the V gene TRBV30; TRBD2 aligns across 10 bases. This CDR3 has 20 residues. The J segment lost 0 bases and the V segment lost 3 bases, leaving 16 bases of the junction unmatched. Germline V gene lookup returns CDR1 GTSNPN and CDR2 SVGIG (reference sequence). CDR3 nucleotide sequence: TGTGCCTGGAGCGGTATCTTGCTAGCGGGAGACAGGTCGAACACCGGGGAGCTGTTTTTT. Translating it yields CAWSGILLAGDRSNTGELFF.

This chain joins TRBV6-4 and TRBJ2-2, with D possibly being TRBD2 (5 bases). CDR1 MRHNA and CDR2 SNTAGT come from the germline V gene. CDR3 length: 12 amino acids. Trimming cost V 5 bases and J 7 bases, with 8 bases left between them. The CDR3 spells CASSLEGGELFF. CDR3 sequence (DNA): TGTGCCAGCAGTCTTGAGGGCGGGGAGCTGTTTTTT.

The chain has TRBV7-9 and TRBJ2-2; TRBD1 aligns across 9 bases. CDR1 is SEHNR and CDR2 is FQNEAQ in the germline V gene (reference sequence). V was pared by 4 bases and J by 7 bases, with 7 bases of the junction left unmatched. The length of the CDR3 is 15 residues. CDR3 nucleotides: TGTGCCAGCAGCTCCGGGACAGGGTTTCACGGGGAGCTGTTTTTT. Its protein product is CASSSGTGFHGELFF.

The chain combines TRBV11-2 with TRBJ1-6, with D unresolved. V dropped 0 bases and J dropped 14 bases, with 17 bases sitting between them. Germline V gene sequence: CDR1 SGHAT, CDR2 FQNNGV. The length of the CDR3 is 15 residues. In DNA form, the CDR3 reads TGTGCCAGCAGCTTAGATTGGACTGTGGCCGGATCCCTCCACTTT. Translated: CASSLDWTVAGSLHF. Combining the CDR3 with reference TRBV11-2 and TRBJ1-6 gives the whole variable domain EAGVAQSPRYKIIEKRQSVAFWCNPISGHATLYWYQQILGQGPKLLIQFQNNGVVDDSQLPKDRFSAERLKGVDSTLKIQPAKLEDSAVYLCASSLDWTVAGSLHFGNGTRLTVT.

V is TRBV11-2 and J is TRBJ2-7; D is possibly TRBD1 (6 bases). CDR1 SGHAT and CDR2 FQNNGV come from the germline V gene. V was trimmed by 2 bases and J by 1 base, leaving 12 bases between them. This CDR3 is 15 amino acids long. DNA for the CDR3: TGTGCCAGCAGCTTAATGGGGGCCTCTTCCTACGAGCAGTACTTC. This gives the protein CASSLMGASSYEQYF. Full variable domain (rest looked up from reference TRBV11-2 and TRBJ2-7): EAGVAQSPRYKIIEKRQSVAFWCNPISGHATLYWYQQILGQGPKLLIQFQNNGVVDDSQLPKDRFSAERLKGVDSTLKIQPAKLEDSAVYLCASSLMGASSYEQYFGPGTRLTVT.

This rearrangement joins TRBV7-3 to TRBJ1-2; D is possibly TRBD1 (6 bases). CDR3 length: 15 residues. The V gene lost 5 bases and the J gene lost 4 bases, with 17 bases spanning the gap. Per the germline V gene, CDR1 is SGHTA and CDR2 is FQGTGA. The CDR3 DNA sequence: TGTGCCAGCAGCCCCAACGTCCAGGGGAGCTATGGCTACACCTTC. Translated: CASSPNVQGSYGYTF.

This clone was seen a few times. The chain has TRBV6-5 and TRBJ1-1, with D unresolved. This CDR3 region has 13 residues. Germline loops: CDR1 MNHEY, CDR2 SVGAGI. Deletions cut 6 bases from V and 4 bases from J, with 12 bases between. The CDR3 protein is CASRLETFTEAFF. As DNA, the CDR3 is TGTGCCAGCAGGTTGGAGACTTTCACTGAAGCTTTCTTT.

This chain uses TRBV2 with TRBJ2-7; 8 nucleotides line up with TRBD1. This CDR3 has 12 amino acids. CDR1 and CDR2 from the germline V gene are SNHLY and FYNNEI. With V trimmed by 8 bases and J by 4 bases, 4 bases remained unmatched. The CDR3 sequence: CASGRTGYEQYF. The CDR3 DNA sequence: TGTGCCAGCGGAAGGACAGGGTACGAGCAGTACTTC.

V gene TRBV7-9 combines with J gene TRBJ2-1, with 11 bases that match TRBD2. The J segment lost 8 bases and the V segment lost 5 bases, leaving 8 bases of the junction unmatched. CDR3 length equals 15 residues. Germline lookup yields CDR1 SEHNR and CDR2 FQNEAQ (reference sequence). Here the CDR3 DNA reads TGTGCCAGCAGCCCGACTAGCGGGAAAATCTATGAGCAGTTCTTC. Translating it yields CASSPTSGKIYEQFF.

This clone showed up just once. This sequence joins TRBV19 and TRBJ1-2, with a weak D call TRBD1 (6 bases). The germline V gene encodes CDR1 LNHDA and CDR2 SQIVND (reference sequence). This CDR3 has 14 amino acids. The germline V and J ends were trimmed by 3 bases and 7 bases, with 15 bases remaining between them. For the CDR3, the DNA is TGTGCCAGTAGTATCCGACAGGAGACTTTTGGCTACACCTTC. Translating gives CASSIRQETFGYTF.

This clone was found a few times. V and J are TRBV29-1 and TRBJ2-1; TRBD1 matches 7 bases. The CDR3 covers 14 residues. In germline, CDR1 is SQVTM, CDR2 ANQGSEA. V gave up 4 bases and J gave up 9 bases; unmatched junction bases: 12. The CDR3 DNA is TGCAGCGTTGCGTCTCAGGGGGATCCCCCTGAGCAGTTCTTC. Its protein product is CSVASQGDPPEQFF.

CDR3 in DNA: TGTGCCAGACAGGACAGTTACGGCTACACCTTC. It yields the protein CARQDSYGYTF. The gene calls are TRBV2 and TRBJ1-2, with D tentatively TRBD1 (6 bases). The CDR3 length is 11 residues. Trimming took off 9 bases at V and 8 bases at J, with 13 bases between the two ends. Germline lookup yields CDR1 SNHLY and CDR2 FYNNEI.

The chain links TRBV5-1 to TRBJ1-2; maybe TRBD1 (6 bases). Germline assignment: CDR1 SGHRS and CDR2 YFSETQ. Trimming took off 0 bases at V and 8 bases at J, with 14 bases between the two ends. The length of the CDR3 is 14 residues. CDR3 DNA sequence: TGCGCCAGCAGCTTGGCTAGGGCCCAGGGGGGCTACACCTTC. Residues: CASSLARAQGGYTF.

CDR3 sequence: CASSYDRLAGGPRTGELFF. In nucleotides, the CDR3 is TGTGCCAGCAGCTACGACCGACTAGCGGGAGGGCCTCGCACCGGGGAGCTGTTTTTT. The J gene is TRBJ2-2, the V gene TRBV7-9; the match to TRBD2 covers 14 bases. The CDR3 extends over 19 amino acids. V dropped 4 bases and J dropped 4; count of bases not matched to a gene: 11. CDR1 and CDR2 from the germline V gene are SEHNR and FQNEAQ (reference sequence).

This clone was seen only once. The chain carries TRBV7-8 and TRBJ2-3, with TRBD1 identical over 10 bases. Germline values: CDR1 SGHVS, CDR2 FQNEAQ. The CDR3 is made up of 16 amino acids. Trimming at V came to 6 bases and at J to 5 bases, leaving 11 bases not matched to a gene. CDR3 nucleotides: TGTGCCAGCAGTTTACTAGGGACAGGGGACCTAGATACGCAGTATTTT. It encodes CASSLLGTGDLDTQYF.

The gene calls are TRBV7-9 and TRBJ1-2, with a possible D match to TRBD1 (5 bases). CDR3 length: 14 residues. Trimming removed 5 bases at V and 4 bases at J, with 14 bases between. The germline V gene encodes CDR1 SEHNR and CDR2 FQNEAQ (reference sequence). The CDR3 DNA reads as TGTGCCAGCAGCGTTATTGACAGATTCTATGGCTACACCTTC. It translates to CASSVIDRFYGYTF.

In this sample, this clone turned up a few times. V is TRBV7-9 and J is TRBJ1-1, with 8 bases that match TRBD1. The J segment lost 5 bases and the V segment lost 5 bases, leaving 7 bases of the junction unmatched. The CDR3 is 14 amino acids. Germline loops: CDR1 SEHNR, CDR2 FQNEAQ (reference sequence). The CDR3 DNA is TGTGCCAGCAGCGCTTACCGGGACAGGACTGAAGCTTTCTTT. Encoded protein: CASSAYRDRTEAFF. Full variable domain (missing parts from reference TRBV7-9 and TRBJ1-1): DTGVSQNPRHKITKRGQNVTFRCDPISEHNRLYWYRQTLGQGPEFLTYFQNEAQLEKSRLLSDRFSAERPKGSFSTLEIQRTEQGDSAMYLCASSAYRDRTEAFFGQGTRLTVV.

This rearrangement joins TRBV6-5 to TRBJ2-7, with 11 bases lining up with TRBD1. This CDR3 is built from 15 residues. The ends lost 5 bases at V and 7 bases at J; junction bases unmatched: 10. CDR1 is MNHEY, CDR2 SVGAGI, per germline. The DNA of the CDR3 is TGTGCCAGCAGTCCAAGGACAGGGGGCTTTAGAGAGCAGTACTTC. Translated: CASSPRTGGFREQYF.

Note on this clone: The same CDR3 can be traced to other DNA sequences in this sample. The chain employs TRBV7-2 and TRBJ1-5, with TRBD1 identical over 7 bases. Germline CDR1 reads SGHTA; CDR2 reads FQGNSA. The CDR3 is 15 amino acids. V shed 1 base, J shed 7 bases, and the junction held 7 bases outside the gene matches. Written as DNA, the CDR3 is TGTGCCAGCAGCTTAGTATCAGGGGGTGGACAGCCCCAGCATTTT. Its translation: CASSLVSGGGQPQHF.

This clone has a handful of counts. J is TRBJ2-3 and V is TRBV30; D ambiguous. From germline, CDR1 is GTSNPN and CDR2 SVGIG (reference sequence). This CDR3 contains 14 residues. Trimming took off 4 bases at V and 4 bases at J, with 15 bases between the two ends. CDR3 DNA: TGTGCCTGGAATATCGGTGTGAGTTCAGATACGCAGTATTTT. Translation: CAWNIGVSSDTQYF. The entire variable domain, with the rest obtained from reference TRBV30 and TRBJ2-3, is as follows: SQTIHQWPATLVQPVGSPLSLECTVEGTSNPNLYWYRQAAGRGLQLLFYSVGIGQISSEVPQNLSASRPQDRQFILSSKKLLLSDSGFYLCAWNIGVSSDTQYFGPGTRLTVL.

In this sample, this clone turned up once. V gene TRBV19 combines with J gene TRBJ2-7; 9 nucleotides match TRBD2. V was pared by 3 bases and J by 0 bases, with 3 bases of the junction left unmatched. This CDR3 is built from 15 residues. The germline CDR1 and CDR2 sequences are LNHDA and SQIVND (reference sequence). DNA for the CDR3: TGTGCCAGTAGTATCAGCGGGGGGAGCTCCTACGAGCAGTACTTC. Protein product: CASSISGGSSYEQYF.

This rearrangement joins TRBV5-1 to TRBJ2-2; 7 bases match TRBD1. Germline assignment: CDR1 SGHRS and CDR2 YFSETQ. This CDR3 spans 15 amino acids. J was trimmed by 4 bases and V by 4 bases; bases with no gene match: 7. The CDR3 DNA reads TGCGCCAGCAGCCATGACAGGGTCAGCACCGGGGAGCTGTTTTTT. It encodes CASSHDRVSTGELFF.

This sequence joins TRBV11-3 and TRBJ2-1; a possible D gene is TRBD2 (6 bases). V dropped 5 bases and J dropped 10 bases, with 15 bases sitting between them. The CDR3 has 13 amino acids. Germline V CDR1 and CDR2: SGHNT, YENEEA. CDR3 residues: CASSGGLSSEQFF. For the CDR3, the DNA is TGTGCCAGCAGCGGAGGGCTCTCCAGCGAGCAGTTCTTC.

This clone appeared a single time. The rearrangement links TRBV4-1 to TRBJ1-5; weak D call: TRBD1 (5 bases). This CDR3 spans 14 amino acids. With 3 bases removed from V and 7 bases from J, the gap between germline ends came to 13 bases. Germline V gene sequence: CDR1 MGHRA, CDR2 YSYEKL. CDR3 nucleotide sequence: TGCGCCAGCAGCCAGGGGGGAGGAGGGCAGCCCCAGCATTTT. As protein: CASSQGGGGQPQHF.

The count of this clone is one. The genes are TRBV4-1 and TRBJ2-3; D is perhaps TRBD2 (6 bases). Trimming took 2 bases from V and 2 from J, leaving 20 bases between them. Germline loops: CDR1 MGHRA, CDR2 YSYEKL. This CDR3 has 18 amino acids. The chain's CDR3 is CASSQRDAGTGNTDTQYF. DNA of the CDR3: TGCGCCAGCAGCCAAAGGGACGCCGGGACTGGGAACACAGATACGCAGTATTTT.

Here the CDR3 DNA reads TGTGCCAGCAGTTACCCCCGAGGGAGCTCAAATGAGCAGTTCTTC. As protein: CASSYPRGSSNEQFF. The chain uses TRBV6-5 and TRBJ2-1, with a weak D call TRBD2 (5 bases). Trimming took 2 bases from V and 7 from J, leaving 15 bases between them. The CDR3 runs to 15 residues. Per germline, CDR1 MNHEY and CDR2 SVGAGI.